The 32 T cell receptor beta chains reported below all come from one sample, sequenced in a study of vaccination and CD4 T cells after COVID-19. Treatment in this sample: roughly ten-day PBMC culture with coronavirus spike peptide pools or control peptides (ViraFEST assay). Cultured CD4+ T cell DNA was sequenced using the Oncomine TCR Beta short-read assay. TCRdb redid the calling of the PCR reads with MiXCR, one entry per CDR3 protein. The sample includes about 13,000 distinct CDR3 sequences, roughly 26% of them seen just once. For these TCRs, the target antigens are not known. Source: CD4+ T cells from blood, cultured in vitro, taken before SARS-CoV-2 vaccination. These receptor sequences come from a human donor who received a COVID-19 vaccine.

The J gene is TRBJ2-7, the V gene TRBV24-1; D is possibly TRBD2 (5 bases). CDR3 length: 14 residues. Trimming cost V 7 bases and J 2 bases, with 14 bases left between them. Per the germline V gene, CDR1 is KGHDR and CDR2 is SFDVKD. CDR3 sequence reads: CATRADVAPYEQYF. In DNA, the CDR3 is TGTGCCACCAGAGCGGACGTGGCCCCCTACGAGCAGTACTTC.

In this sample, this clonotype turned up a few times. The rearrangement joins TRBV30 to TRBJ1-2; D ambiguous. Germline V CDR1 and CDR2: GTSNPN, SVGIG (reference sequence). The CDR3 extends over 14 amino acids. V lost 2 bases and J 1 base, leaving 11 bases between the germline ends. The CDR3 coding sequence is TGTGCCTGGAGTACCATTTCTTATAACTATGGCTACACCTTC. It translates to CAWSTISYNYGYTF.

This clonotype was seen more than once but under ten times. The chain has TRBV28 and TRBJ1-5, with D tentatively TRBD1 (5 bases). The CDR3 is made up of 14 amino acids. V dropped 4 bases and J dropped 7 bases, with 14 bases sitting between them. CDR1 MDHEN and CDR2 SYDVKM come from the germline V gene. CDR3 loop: CASSYYGGYQPQHF. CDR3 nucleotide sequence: TGTGCCAGCAGTTACTATGGGGGGTACCAGCCCCAGCATTTT.

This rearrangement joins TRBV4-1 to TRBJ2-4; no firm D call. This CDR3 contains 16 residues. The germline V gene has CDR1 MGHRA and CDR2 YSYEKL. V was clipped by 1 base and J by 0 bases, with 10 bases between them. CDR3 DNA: TGCGCCAGCAGCCAAGCGGGCGGCTTAGCCAAAAACATTCAGTACTTC. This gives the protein CASSQAGGLAKNIQYF.

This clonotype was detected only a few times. CDR3 region: CASGYGGARMGNGYTF. The CDR3 region has the DNA TGTGCCAGCGGCTATGGGGGGGCGCGAATGGGAAATGGCTACACCTTC. The chain carries TRBV2 and TRBJ1-2; D might be TRBD1 (6 bases). The ends were cut back, 8 bases at V and 6 bases at J, with 25 bases in the middle. Looked up from germline, CDR1 is SNHLY and CDR2 is FYNNEI. The CDR3 contains 16 residues. Filled out from reference TRBV2 and TRBJ1-2, the complete variable domain reads EPEVTQTPSHQVTQMGQEVILRCVPISNHLYFYWYRQILGQKVEFLVSFYNNEISEKSEIFDDQFSVERPDGSNFTLKIRSTKLEDSAMYFCASGYGGARMGNGYTFGSGTRLTVV.

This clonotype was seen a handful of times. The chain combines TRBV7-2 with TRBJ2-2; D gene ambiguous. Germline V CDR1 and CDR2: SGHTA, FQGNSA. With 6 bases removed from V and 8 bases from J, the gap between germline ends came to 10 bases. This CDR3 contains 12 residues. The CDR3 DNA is TGTGCCAGCAGGTCCCCTAATGGGGAGCTGTTTTTT. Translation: CASRSPNGELFF.

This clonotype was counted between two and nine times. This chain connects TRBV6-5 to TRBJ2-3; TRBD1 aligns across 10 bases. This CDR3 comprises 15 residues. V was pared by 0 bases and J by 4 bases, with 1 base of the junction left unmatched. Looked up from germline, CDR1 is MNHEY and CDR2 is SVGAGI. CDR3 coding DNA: TGTGCCAGCAGTTACTCCGGGACAGGGGCAGATACGCAGTATTTT. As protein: CASSYSGTGADTQYF.

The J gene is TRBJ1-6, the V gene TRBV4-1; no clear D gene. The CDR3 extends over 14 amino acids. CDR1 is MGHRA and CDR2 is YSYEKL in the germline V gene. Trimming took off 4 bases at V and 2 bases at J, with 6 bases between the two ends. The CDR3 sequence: CASSPGAYNSPLHF. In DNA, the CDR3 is TGCGCCAGCAGCCCCGGGGCCTATAATTCACCCCTCCACTTT.

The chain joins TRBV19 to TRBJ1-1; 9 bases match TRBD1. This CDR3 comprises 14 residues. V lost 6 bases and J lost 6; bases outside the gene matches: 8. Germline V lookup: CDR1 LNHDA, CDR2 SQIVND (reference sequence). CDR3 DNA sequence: TGTGCCAGTAGGAGGAGGGACAGGGACGCTGAAGCTTTCTTT. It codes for CASRRRDRDAEAFF.

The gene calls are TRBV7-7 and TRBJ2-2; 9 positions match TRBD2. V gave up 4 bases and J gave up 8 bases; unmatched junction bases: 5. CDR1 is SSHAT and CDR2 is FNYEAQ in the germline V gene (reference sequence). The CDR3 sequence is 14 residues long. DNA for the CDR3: TGTGCCAGCAGCTCCGGACTAGCGTGGGGGGAGCTGTTTTTT. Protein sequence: CASSSGLAWGELFF.

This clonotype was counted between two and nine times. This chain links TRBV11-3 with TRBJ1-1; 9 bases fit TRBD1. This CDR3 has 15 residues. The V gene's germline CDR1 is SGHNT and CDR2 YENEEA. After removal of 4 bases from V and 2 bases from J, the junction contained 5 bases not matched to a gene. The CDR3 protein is CASSSPGQGNTEAFF. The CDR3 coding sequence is TGTGCCAGCAGCTCTCCGGGACAGGGAAACACTGAAGCTTTCTTT.

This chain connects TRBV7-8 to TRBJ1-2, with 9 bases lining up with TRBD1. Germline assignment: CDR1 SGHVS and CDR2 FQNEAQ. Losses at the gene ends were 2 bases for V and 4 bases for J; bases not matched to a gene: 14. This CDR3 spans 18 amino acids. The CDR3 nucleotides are TGTGCCAGCAGCTTATACAGGGGGCGAGCCTCGTCAGGCTATGGCTACACCTTC. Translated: CASSLYRGRASSGYGYTF.

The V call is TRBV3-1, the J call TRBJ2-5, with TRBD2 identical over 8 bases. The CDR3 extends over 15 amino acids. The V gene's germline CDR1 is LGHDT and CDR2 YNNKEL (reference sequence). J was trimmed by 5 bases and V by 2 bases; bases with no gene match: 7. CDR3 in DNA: TGTGCCAGCAGCCAACGAGCGGGGGCGGGGGAGACCCAGTACTTC. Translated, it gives CASSQRAGAGETQYF.

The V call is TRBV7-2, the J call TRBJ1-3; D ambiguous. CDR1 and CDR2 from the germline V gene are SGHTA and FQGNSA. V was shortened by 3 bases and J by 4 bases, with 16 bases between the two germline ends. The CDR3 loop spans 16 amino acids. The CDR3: CASSFQTSLPGNTIYF. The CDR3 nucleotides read TGTGCCAGCAGCTTCCAAACCTCGTTGCCCGGAAACACCATATATTTT.

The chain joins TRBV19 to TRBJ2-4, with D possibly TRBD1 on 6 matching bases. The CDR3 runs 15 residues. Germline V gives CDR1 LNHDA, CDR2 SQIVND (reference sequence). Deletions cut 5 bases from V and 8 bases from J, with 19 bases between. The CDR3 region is CASSFPTGQEDIQYF. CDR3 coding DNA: TGTGCCAGTAGTTTTCCGACAGGTCAGGAAGACATTCAGTACTTC. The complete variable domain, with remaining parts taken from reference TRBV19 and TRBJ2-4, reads DGGITQSPKYLFRKEGQNVTLSCEQNLNHDAMYWYRQDPGQGLRLIYYSQIVNDFQKGDIAEGYSVSREKKESFPLTVTSAQKNPTAFYLCASSFPTGQEDIQYFGAGTRLSVL.

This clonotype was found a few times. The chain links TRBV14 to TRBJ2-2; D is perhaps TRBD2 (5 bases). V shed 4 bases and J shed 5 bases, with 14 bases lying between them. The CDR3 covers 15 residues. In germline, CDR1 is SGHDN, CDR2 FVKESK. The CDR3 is CASSPLRVGTGELFF. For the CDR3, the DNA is TGTGCCAGCAGCCCCTTGCGGGTGGGGACCGGGGAGCTGTTTTTT.

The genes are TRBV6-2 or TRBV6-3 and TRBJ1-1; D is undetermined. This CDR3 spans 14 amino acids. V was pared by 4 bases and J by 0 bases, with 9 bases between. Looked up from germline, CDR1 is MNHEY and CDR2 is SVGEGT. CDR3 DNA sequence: TGTGCCAGCAGTTGGAGAATCATGAACACTGAAGCTTTCTTT. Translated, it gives CASSWRIMNTEAFF.

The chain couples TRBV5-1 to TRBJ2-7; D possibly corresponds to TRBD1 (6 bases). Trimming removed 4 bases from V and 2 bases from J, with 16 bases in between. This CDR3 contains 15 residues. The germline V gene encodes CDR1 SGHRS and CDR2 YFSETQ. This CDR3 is CASSQLDRSPYEQYF. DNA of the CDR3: TGCGCCAGCAGCCAATTAGACAGGTCCCCCTACGAGCAGTACTTC.

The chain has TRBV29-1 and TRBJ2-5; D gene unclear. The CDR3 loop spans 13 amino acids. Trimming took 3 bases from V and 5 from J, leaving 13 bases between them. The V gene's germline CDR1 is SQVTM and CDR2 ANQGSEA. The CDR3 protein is CSVDVGPGETQYF. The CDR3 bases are TGCAGCGTTGACGTCGGCCCTGGGGAGACCCAGTACTTC. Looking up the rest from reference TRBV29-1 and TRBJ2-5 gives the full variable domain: SAVISQKPSRDICQRGTSLTIQCQVDSQVTMMFWYRQQPGQSLTLIATANQGSEATYESGFVIDKFPISRPNLTFSTLTVSNMSPEDSSIYLCSVDVGPGETQYFGPGTRLLVL.

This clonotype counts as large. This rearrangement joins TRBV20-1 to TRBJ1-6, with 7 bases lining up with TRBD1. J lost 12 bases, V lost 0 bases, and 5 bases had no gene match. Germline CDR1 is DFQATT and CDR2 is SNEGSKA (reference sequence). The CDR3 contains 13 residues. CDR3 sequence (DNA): TGCAGTGCTAGAGATAACAGGGGAGGACCCCTCCACTTT. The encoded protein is CSARDNRGGPLHF.

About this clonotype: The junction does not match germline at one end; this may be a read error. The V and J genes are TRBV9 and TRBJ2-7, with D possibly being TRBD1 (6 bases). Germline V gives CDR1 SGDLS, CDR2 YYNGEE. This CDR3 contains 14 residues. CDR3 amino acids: CASSAAGTRSVVHF. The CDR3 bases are TGTGCCAGCAGCGCAGCCGGGACAAGGTCCGTCGTGCACTTC.

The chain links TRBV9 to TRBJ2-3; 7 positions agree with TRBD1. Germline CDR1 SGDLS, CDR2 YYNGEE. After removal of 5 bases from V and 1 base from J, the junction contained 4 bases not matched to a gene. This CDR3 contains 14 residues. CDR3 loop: CASSTGTGTDTQYF. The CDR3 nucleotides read TGTGCCAGCAGTACTGGGACAGGCACAGATACGCAGTATTTT.

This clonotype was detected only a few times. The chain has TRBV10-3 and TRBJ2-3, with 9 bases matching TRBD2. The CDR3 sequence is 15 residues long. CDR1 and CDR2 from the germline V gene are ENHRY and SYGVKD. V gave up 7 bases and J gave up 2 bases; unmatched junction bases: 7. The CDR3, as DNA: TGTGCCATCAAGATTAGCGGGGGCTCCACAGATACGCAGTATTTT. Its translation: CAIKISGGSTDTQYF.

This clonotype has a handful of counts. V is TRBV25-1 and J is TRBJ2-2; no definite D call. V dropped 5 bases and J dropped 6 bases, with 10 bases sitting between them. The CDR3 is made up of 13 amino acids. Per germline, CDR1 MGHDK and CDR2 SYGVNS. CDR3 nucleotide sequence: TGTGCCAGCAGTAGACACTCCCCCGGGGAGCTGTTTTTT. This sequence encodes CASSRHSPGELFF. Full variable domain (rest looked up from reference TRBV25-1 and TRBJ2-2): EADIYQTPRYLVIGTGKKITLECSQTMGHDKMYWYQQDPGMELHLIHYSYGVNSTEKGDLSSESTVSRIRTEHFPLTLESARPSHTSQYLCASSRHSPGELFFGEGSRLTVL.

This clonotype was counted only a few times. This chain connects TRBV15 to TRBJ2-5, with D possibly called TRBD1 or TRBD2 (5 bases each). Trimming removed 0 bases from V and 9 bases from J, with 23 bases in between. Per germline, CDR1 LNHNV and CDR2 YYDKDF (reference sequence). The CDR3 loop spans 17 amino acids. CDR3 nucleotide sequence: TGTGCCACCAGCAGAGACCCCCGGGCATCGCCCTTGGGGGCCCAGTACTTC. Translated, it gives CATSRDPRASPLGAQYF.

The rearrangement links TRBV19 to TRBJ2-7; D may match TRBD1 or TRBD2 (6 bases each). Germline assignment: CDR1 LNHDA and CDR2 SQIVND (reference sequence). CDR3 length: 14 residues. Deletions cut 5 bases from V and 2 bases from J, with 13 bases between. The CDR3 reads CASSGGTFTYEQYF. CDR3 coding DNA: TGTGCCAGTAGTGGAGGGACATTCACCTACGAGCAGTACTTC.

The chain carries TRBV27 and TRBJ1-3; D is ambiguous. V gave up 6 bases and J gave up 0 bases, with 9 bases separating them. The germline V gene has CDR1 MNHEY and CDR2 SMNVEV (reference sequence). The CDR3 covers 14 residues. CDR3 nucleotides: TGTGCCAGCAGGGCCAAGGACTCTGGAAACACCATATATTTT. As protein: CASRAKDSGNTIYF.

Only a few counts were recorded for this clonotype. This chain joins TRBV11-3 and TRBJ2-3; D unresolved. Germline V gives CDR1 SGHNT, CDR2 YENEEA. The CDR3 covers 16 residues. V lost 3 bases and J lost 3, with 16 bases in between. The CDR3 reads CASSFPSRIGTDTQYF. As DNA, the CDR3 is TGTGCCAGCAGCTTCCCATCCAGGATTGGGACAGATACGCAGTATTTT.

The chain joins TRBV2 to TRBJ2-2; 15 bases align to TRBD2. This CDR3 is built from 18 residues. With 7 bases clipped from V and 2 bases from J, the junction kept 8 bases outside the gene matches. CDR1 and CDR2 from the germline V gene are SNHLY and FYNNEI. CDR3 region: CASTREGLAGGNTGELFF. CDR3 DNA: TGTGCCAGCACCCGAGAGGGACTAGCGGGGGGAAACACCGGGGAGCTGTTTTTT.

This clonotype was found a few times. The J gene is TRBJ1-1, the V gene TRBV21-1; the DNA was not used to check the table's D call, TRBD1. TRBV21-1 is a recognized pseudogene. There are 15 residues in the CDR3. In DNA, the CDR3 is TGTGCCAGCAGCAAATCCTACAGGGAGAACACTGAAGCTTTCTTT. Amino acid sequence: CASSKSYRENTEAFF.

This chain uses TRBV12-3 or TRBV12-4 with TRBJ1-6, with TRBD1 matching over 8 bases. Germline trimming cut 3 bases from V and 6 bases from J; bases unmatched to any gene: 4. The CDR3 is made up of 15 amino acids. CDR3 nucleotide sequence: TGTGCCAGCAGTTTGCTGGACAGGGTTAATTCACCCCTCCACTTT. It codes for CASSLLDRVNSPLHF.

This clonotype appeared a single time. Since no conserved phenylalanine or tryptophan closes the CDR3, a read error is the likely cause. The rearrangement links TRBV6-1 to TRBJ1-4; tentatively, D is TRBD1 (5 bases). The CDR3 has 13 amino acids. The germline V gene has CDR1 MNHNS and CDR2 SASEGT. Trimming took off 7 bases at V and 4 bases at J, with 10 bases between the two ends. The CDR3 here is CASKGRRNEKLFL. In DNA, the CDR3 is TGTGCCAGCAAGGGGCGACGTAATGAAAAACTGTTTTTA.